Listed here are 3 T cell receptor beta chains from one sample, sequenced in a study of blood T cell repertoires in COVID-19. Sequencing was performed with immunoSEQ multiplex PCR; in TCRdb, only in-frame clones are kept and a portion is missing. The sample yields 210,000 or so clones, about 80% seen once. Sequenced: PBMCs or T cells enriched from blood (not recorded which). The origin of the receptors is a man in his 60s who had recovered from COVID-19.

The chain combines TRBV5-6 with TRBJ2-1; D is perhaps TRBD1 (6 bases). This CDR3 region has 16 residues. Germline CDR1 reads SGHDT; CDR2 reads YYEEEE. V was clipped by 4 bases and J by 4 bases, with 18 bases between them. The CDR3, as DNA: TGTGCCAGCAGCGACCTACAGGGTGGGCTTTACAATGAGCAGTTCTTC. It codes for CASSDLQGGLYNEQFF.

The chain combines TRBV11-3 with TRBJ2-5, with 9 bases lining up with TRBD2. Unmatched junction bases numbered 8, after V lost 4 bases and J lost 5 bases. The germline gives CDR1 SGHNT, CDR2 YENEEA. The length of the CDR3 is 15 residues. The CDR3 sequence: CASSSPSSGVETQYF. The CDR3 DNA reads as TGTGCCAGCAGCTCCCCCTCTAGCGGGGTCGAGACCCAGTACTTC.

The chain joins TRBV29-1 to TRBJ2-7; D is perhaps TRBD1 (5 bases). Germline lookup yields CDR1 SQVTM and CDR2 ANQGSEA. The CDR3 extends over 11 amino acids. Trimming cost V 5 bases and J 4 bases, with 9 bases left between them. The CDR3 bases are TGCAGCGTTATTACAGGATACGAGCAGTACTTC. It specifies CSVITGYEQYF.